The rows below give T cell receptor beta chains drawn from one sample of a study of T cells after yellow fever vaccination. TCRdb recomputed calls from the 5' RACE reads with MiXCR, one row per CDR3 protein. The repertoire has almost 600,000 distinct CDR3 sequences, roughly 13% of them found once; the top ten carry over 11%. The sequenced sample was PBMCs, obtained on the day of the yellow fever booster vaccination. The receptors here all came from a man aged 25 to 40 who received the YFV17D yellow fever vaccine. Each CDR3 is given with its conserved first and last residue. D genes are given only for firm matches. The listing skips clone size in some rows; elsewhere it reads once, few, many or a size class.

j_call d_call clone_size v_call cdr3_aa cdr3_nt
TRBJ2-3 TRBD1 . TRBV7-2 CASSRWGQLGTDTQYF TGTGCCAGCAGCAGGTGGGGACAGCTCGGCACAGATACGCAGTATTTT
TRBJ2-6 TRBD1 . TRBV29-1 CSITGGAGANVLTF TGCAGCATCACAGGGGGCGCTGGGGCCAACGTCCTGACTTTC
TRBJ1-4 TRBD1 few TRBV29-1 CSVQTGTALNEKLFF TGCAGCGTTCAAACCGGGACAGCCCTTAATGAAAAACTGTTTTTT
TRBJ2-5 TRBD1 . TRBV28 CASSLQGFRETQYF TGTGCCAGCAGCTTACAGGGGTTCCGGGAGACCCAGTACTTC
TRBJ2-1 . few TRBV7-2 CASRVIGGNEQFF TGTGCCAGCAGGGTGATTGGGGGCAATGAGCAGTTCTTC
TRBJ2-3 . few TRBV11-1 CASSPTQTSTDTQYF TGTGCCAGCAGCCCTACACAGACGAGCACAGATACGCAGTATTTT
TRBJ2-7 . few TRBV6-5 CASSYSSGRTYEQYF TGTGCCAGCAGTTACTCTAGCGGACGAACCTACGAGCAGTACTTC
TRBJ1-4 . few TRBV11-2 CASSLVLGEKLFF TGTGCCAGCAGCTTAGTTCTGGGGGAAAAACTGTTTTTT
TRBJ2-7 TRBD1 . TRBV10-3 CAISSLTGSSYEQYF TGTGCCATCAGCTCCTTGACAGGGAGTTCCTACGAGCAGTACTTC
TRBJ2-7 . few TRBV10-3 CAISERQGTTLSEQYF TGTGCCATCAGTGAACGGCAGGGGACCACTCTATCCGAGCAGTACTTC
TRBJ2-3 . . TRBV25-1 CASSELSGSTDTQYF TGTGCCAGCAGTGAATTGTCCGGTAGCACAGATACGCAGTATTTT
TRBJ2-7 . few TRBV27 CASSSGTSTREQYF TGTGCCAGCAGTTCGGGGACTTCAACCAGGGAGCAGTACTTC
TRBJ2-7 TRBD2 . TRBV29-1 CSGGTSGSHEQYF TGCAGCGGAGGGACTAGCGGGAGCCACGAGCAGTACTTC
TRBJ2-1 TRBD2 . TRBV11-2 CASSEGLGYNEQFF TGTGCCAGCAGCGAGGGACTAGGCTACAATGAGCAGTTCTTC
TRBJ2-7 TRBD1 . TRBV10-3 CAISDGQGAGEQYF TGTGCCATCAGTGATGGACAGGGGGCTGGCGAGCAGTACTTC
TRBJ2-7 TRBD2 . TRBV27 CASRSLAGGYEQYF TGTGCCAGCAGATCACTAGCGGGGGGCTACGAGCAGTACTTC
TRBJ2-4 TRBD2 many TRBV2 CASSRGENIQYF TGTGCCAGCAGTCGGGGGGAAAACATTCAGTACTTC
TRBJ1-4 . few TRBV21-1 CASSNHRATNEKLFF TGTGCCAGCAGTAATCACAGGGCAACTAATGAAAAACTGTTTTTT
TRBJ2-3 . few TRBV15 CATSRDKLDTQYF TGTGCCACCAGCAGAGACAAGTTGGATACGCAGTATTTT
TRBJ2-3 . few TRBV7-2 CASSQGGTRTDTQYF TGTGCCAGCAGCCAAGGGGGTACGAGGACAGATACGCAGTATTTT
TRBJ2-7 TRBD2 . TRBV7-2 CASSLGRGQYF TGTGCCAGCTCCTTAGGGAGGGGGCAGTACTTC
TRBJ2-5 TRBD2 . TRBV28 CASSRGDLQETQYF TGTGCCAGCAGCCGGGGGGACCTACAAGAGACCCAGTACTTC
TRBJ2-3 TRBD2 . TRBV20-1 CSATTSGPSDTQYF TGCAGTGCTACGACTAGCGGTCCGTCAGATACGCAGTATTTT
TRBJ2-2 TRBD2 few TRBV5-1 CASSLASGRTGELFF TGCGCCAGCAGCTTGGCTAGCGGGAGGACCGGGGAGCTGTTTTTT
TRBJ2-3 . few TRBV14 CASSQAGTQYF TGTGCCAGCAGCCAAGCCGGTACGCAGTATTTT
TRBJ2-3 TRBD2 . TRBV20-1 CSASDRRGSTDTQYF TGCAGTGCTAGTGATCGGCGGGGGAGCACAGATACGCAGTATTTT
TRBJ1-3 . few TRBV12-3/TRBV12-4 CASSDQGYGNTIYF TGTGCCAGCAGTGATCAGGGGTATGGAAACACCATATATTTT
TRBJ2-1 TRBD2 few TRBV14 CASSHHRTSGHNEQFF TGTGCCAGCAGCCACCACAGGACTAGCGGACACAATGAGCAGTTCTTC
TRBJ2-7 . few TRBV7-9 CASSLGGRTSF TGTGCCAGCAGCTTAGGCGGGCGTACGTCCTTC
TRBJ2-7 TRBD2 . TRBV5-6 CASRGLAENEQYF TGTGCCAGCAGGGGACTAGCGGAGAACGAGCAGTACTTC
TRBJ2-7 . few TRBV28 CASSSPTKQYF TGTGCCAGCAGTTCCCCTACGAAGCAGTACTTC
TRBJ2-3 TRBD2 . TRBV20-1 CSARAGGRPSTDTQYF TGCAGTGCTAGGGCGGGCGGGAGACCTAGCACAGATACGCAGTATTTT
TRBJ2-1 TRBD2 many TRBV5-1 CASSFGGEGLFEQFF TGCGCCAGCAGCTTTGGGGGGGAGGGCCTTTTTGAGCAGTTCTTC
TRBJ2-5 . few TRBV15 CATSRDRLGGVETQYF TGTGCCACCAGCAGAGATCGCCTCGGTGGGGTAGAGACCCAGTACTTC
TRBJ2-3 . few TRBV6-1 CASGRGGSTDTQYF TGTGCCAGCGGGCGGGGTGGTTCGACAGATACGCAGTATTTT
TRBJ2-7 TRBD2 few TRBV2 CASSQTSAASYEQYF TGTGCCAGCAGTCAGACTAGCGCGGCGTCCTACGAGCAGTACTTC